Sequencing of this TCR beta chain was carried out in a study of cytomegalovirus exposure and HLA in healthy donors. Findings of the study overall: It was taken for granted in presence/absence analyses that sequencing depth across donors was roughly uniform. TCR beta V segments were, for the most part, productive about 87% or about 30% of the time in an earlier analysis. Analysis was carried out at a later point, and it linked a missense DCLRE1C variant to TCR beta V- and J-gene trimming.

CDR1 SNHLY and CDR2 FYNNEI come from the germline V gene. V gave up 10 bases and J gave up 0 bases, with 16 bases separating them. The CDR3 has 16 amino acids. It was with 60 Vbeta and 13 Jbeta primers that the PCR ran. Sequencing used immunoSEQ multiplex PCR; TCRdb keeps in-frame clones, though not all of them. The sample has roughly 200,000 clones; roughly 79% are singletons. Concerning this clone itself: Its specificity is unknown.

Sequenced input: PBMCs. The receptor comes from a male donor in good health and CMV-seronegative. This chain links TRBV2 with TRBJ2-6, with D perhaps matching TRBD2 (6 bases). The DNA of the CDR3 is TGTGCCACGGCGGGACCGGAGATCTCTGGGGCCAACGTCCTGACTTTC. It yields the protein CATAGPEISGANVLTF.